These 17 T cell receptor beta chains were all obtained from the same sample, sequenced in a study of human T cells and chemical hapten exposure (dated by TCRdb to about 2021). The meaning of the sample's time point label: pre-sensitization, week 0. The treatment or condition label for this specimen denotes: therapeutic diphenylcyclopropenone sensitization with weekly scalp DPC. Libraries were built with RACE. The sequencing machine was a NextSeq 500. Through fastp at Q25 and MiXCR, TCRdb rebuilt clones from the public reads, retaining in-frame beta chains. CDR3 protein duplicates are merged, each entry listing the most common genes and DNA. A total of approximately 260,000 distinct CDR3 sequences appear in this sample, 7.5% to 10% of them only once. Together, the top ten hold around 2.5% of the sample. The sequencing here drew on whole blood, taken in connection with sensitization to the hapten diphenylcyclopropenone (DPC). Receptor source: a woman aged 40-49 years with alopecia areata. Some clones in this sample may be carry-over from other donors' samples.

The V call is TRBV12-3 or TRBV12-4, the J call TRBJ2-7, with a possible D match to TRBD2 (5 bases). The CDR3 runs to 13 residues. The V and J ends lost 2 bases and 6 bases respectively, with 11 bases between them. CDR3 in amino acids: CASSLNLASEQYF. The CDR3 DNA sequence: TGTGCCAGCAGTTTAAATCTAGCAAGCGAGCAGTACTTC.

This clonotype was seen repeatedly, ten times or more. The V call is TRBV4-2, the J call TRBJ2-3; 9 bases match TRBD1. CDR1 is LGHNA, CDR2 YNFKEQ, per germline. V gave up 4 bases and J gave up 3 bases; unmatched junction bases: 8. The CDR3 runs 16 residues. CDR3: CASSPSGQGGTDTQYF. The DNA of the CDR3 is TGTGCCAGCAGCCCTTCGGGACAGGGAGGGACAGATACGCAGTATTTT.

This clonotype has just a few counts. V and J are TRBV6-2 or TRBV6-3 and TRBJ2-7; 13 nucleotides align to TRBD2. The CDR3 runs to 17 residues. CDR1 MNHEY and CDR2 SVGEGT come from the germline V gene. After removal of 2 bases from V and 0 bases from J, the junction contained 4 bases not matched to a gene. Written as DNA, the CDR3 is TGTGCCAGCAGTTACAGCGGACTAGCGGGAGACTCCTACGAGCAGTACTTC. Its translation: CASSYSGLAGDSYEQYF.

This clonotype turned up a few times. This chain links TRBV4-2 with TRBJ1-1, with 7 nucleotides matching TRBD1. The CDR3 is made up of 16 amino acids. Germline trimming cut 4 bases from V and 1 base from J; bases unmatched to any gene: 9. Germline V gives CDR1 LGHNA, CDR2 YNFKEQ. CDR3 in amino acids: CASSPTGTAKNTEAFF. The CDR3 nucleotides read TGTGCCAGCAGCCCAACGGGGACAGCTAAGAACACTGAAGCTTTCTTT.

There are a few counts of this clonotype. The chain employs TRBV27 and TRBJ2-1; D is ambiguous. Trimming cost V 5 bases and J 1 base, with 9 bases left between them. This CDR3 contains 14 residues. CDR1 is MNHEY, CDR2 SMNVEV, per germline (reference sequence). The CDR3: CASSPRGSYNEQFF. CDR3 DNA sequence: TGTGCCAGCAGTCCCCGTGGGTCCTACAATGAGCAGTTCTTC.

This clonotype was observed many times. The chain employs TRBV4-1 and TRBJ2-3; the D gene is possibly TRBD1 (5 bases). Germline V lookup: CDR1 MGHRA, CDR2 YSYEKL. Trimming took 0 bases from V and 6 from J, leaving 13 bases between them. This CDR3 comprises 15 residues. This chain's CDR3 is CASSQDGAGKDTQYF. In DNA form, the CDR3 reads TGCGCCAGCAGCCAAGATGGGGCAGGGAAGGATACGCAGTATTTT.

The gene calls are TRBV29-1 and TRBJ2-5; D possibly corresponds to TRBD2 (6 bases). The CDR3 contains 13 residues. V lost 3 bases, J lost 4 bases, and 12 bases lay in between. Germline lookup yields CDR1 SQVTM and CDR2 ANQGSEA. CDR3 DNA sequence: TGCAGCGTTGATATCCGGGGAGGAGAGACCCAGTACTTC. This gives the protein CSVDIRGGETQYF.

This clonotype has only a few counts. The chain links TRBV10-3 to TRBJ2-1, with 9 bases identical to TRBD2. Germline loops: CDR1 ENHRY, CDR2 SYGVKD. The trim removed 7 bases at V and 5 bases at J, leaving 12 bases unmatched. This CDR3 contains 16 residues. CDR3 protein: CAITEESSGRHNEQFF. CDR3 in DNA: TGTGCCATCACCGAAGAGAGTAGCGGGAGACACAATGAGCAGTTCTTC.

The sample holds a few counts of this clonotype. V and J are TRBV24-1 and TRBJ1-3; D uncertain. CDR3 size: 18 residues. Germline lookup yields CDR1 KGHDR and CDR2 SFDVKD. V lost 9 bases, J lost 3 bases, and 26 bases lay in between. The CDR3 bases are TGTGCCACCGGACCGGGTCCGCAGCTCAATACCATTGGAAACACCATATATTTT. It is translated as CATGPGPQLNTIGNTIYF.

The gene calls are TRBV24-1 and TRBJ1-5; tentative D call: TRBD1 (5 bases). Germline lookup yields CDR1 KGHDR and CDR2 SFDVKD. The CDR3 loop spans 16 amino acids. With 5 bases removed from V and 2 bases from J, the gap between germline ends came to 15 bases. This CDR3 is CATSVGPGTGNQPQHF. The DNA of the CDR3 is TGTGCCACCAGTGTTGGGCCCGGGACGGGCAATCAGCCCCAGCATTTT.

This chain uses TRBV5-1 with TRBJ1-5; no firm D call. This CDR3 comprises 15 residues. Germline V CDR1 and CDR2: SGHRS, YFSETQ. The V and J ends lost 2 bases and 0 bases respectively, with 9 bases between them. The chain's CDR3 is CASSLDNPSNQPQHF. The CDR3 region has the DNA TGCGCCAGCAGCTTAGACAATCCTAGCAATCAGCCCCAGCATTTT. Full variable domain (rest looked up from reference TRBV5-1 and TRBJ1-5): KAGVTQTPRYLIKTRGQQVTLSCSPISGHRSVSWYQQTPGQGLQFLFEYFSETQRNKGNFPGRFSGRQFSNSRSEMNVSTLELGDSALYLCASSLDNPSNQPQHFGDGTRLSIL.

This clonotype was seen a few times. The chain links TRBV10-3 to TRBJ2-1; D gene uncertain. Germline V CDR1 and CDR2: ENHRY, SYGVKD. The V end lost 8 bases, the J end lost 7 bases, and 12 bases lay between the germline ends. The CDR3 runs to 12 residues. In DNA form, the CDR3 reads TGTGCCATCGGGATGGAGTGGAATGAGCAGTTCTTC. Its protein product is CAIGMEWNEQFF.

V usage is TRBV5-1 and J usage is TRBJ1-2, with a tentative D call TRBD1 (5 bases). CDR1 and CDR2 (germline): SGHRS, YFSETQ. The CDR3 is 15 amino acids. V lost 0 bases to trimming and J lost 7 bases, with 16 bases between them. In DNA, the CDR3 is TGCGCCAGCAGCTTGGTGGGGGATCAGGTCGGTGGCTACACCTTC. The encoded protein is CASSLVGDQVGGYTF.

This clonotype was recorded a few times. The J gene is TRBJ2-5, the V gene TRBV5-1; tentatively, D is TRBD2 (5 bases). Germline assignment: CDR1 SGHRS and CDR2 YFSETQ. The CDR3 length is 14 residues. V lost 2 bases to trimming and J lost 5 bases, with 13 bases between them. Here the CDR3 DNA reads TGCGCCAGCAGCTTTTCCGACGGGGAGGAGACCCAGTACTTC. This translates into CASSFSDGEETQYF.

The chain joins TRBV7-2 to TRBJ2-5, with 8 bases lining up with TRBD2. The trim removed 1 base at V and 4 bases at J, leaving 5 bases unmatched. Germline V gene data show CDR1 as SGHTA and CDR2 as FQGNSA. The CDR3 is 15 amino acids. CDR3 coding DNA: TGTGCCAGCAGCTTAGTGGAGCGGGAGAGAGAGACCCAGTACTTC. Amino acids: CASSLVERERETQYF.

This sequence joins TRBV20-1 and TRBJ1-5; D not certain. Germline CDR1 reads DFQATT; CDR2 reads SNEGSKA (reference sequence). The CDR3 has 13 amino acids. Trimming removed 2 bases from V and 1 base from J, with 6 bases in between. CDR3 sequence: CSARRESNQPQHF. The CDR3 DNA is TGCAGTGCTAGAAGAGAAAGCAATCAGCCCCAGCATTTT.

This chain links TRBV6-2 or TRBV6-3 with TRBJ1-1; D not certain. The V end lost 8 bases, the J end lost 4 bases, and 8 bases lay between the germline ends. Germline CDR1 reads MNHEY; CDR2 reads SVGEGT. The CDR3 has 11 amino acids. The DNA of the CDR3 is TGTGCCAGCGCCGCGGGCACTGAAGCTTTCTTT. This gives the protein CASAAGTEAFF.